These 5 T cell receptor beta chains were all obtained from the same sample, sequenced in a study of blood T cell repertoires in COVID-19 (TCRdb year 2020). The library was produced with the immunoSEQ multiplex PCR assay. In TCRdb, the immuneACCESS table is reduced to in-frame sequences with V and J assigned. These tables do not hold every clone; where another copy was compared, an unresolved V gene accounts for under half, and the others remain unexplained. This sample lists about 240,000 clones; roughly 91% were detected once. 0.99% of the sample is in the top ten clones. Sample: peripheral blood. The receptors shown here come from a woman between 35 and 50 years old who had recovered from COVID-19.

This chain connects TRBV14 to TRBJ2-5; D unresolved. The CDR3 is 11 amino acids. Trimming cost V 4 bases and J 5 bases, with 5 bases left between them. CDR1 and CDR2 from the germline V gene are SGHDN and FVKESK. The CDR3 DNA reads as TGTGCCAGCAGCCGTCGGGAGACCCAGTACTTC. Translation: CASSRRETQYF.

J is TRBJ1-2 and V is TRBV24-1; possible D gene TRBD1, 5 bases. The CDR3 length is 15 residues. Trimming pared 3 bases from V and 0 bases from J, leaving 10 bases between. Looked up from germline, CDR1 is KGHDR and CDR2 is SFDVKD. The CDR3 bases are TGTGCCACCAGTGATCACCCGACAGCTAACTATGGCTACACCTTC. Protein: CATSDHPTANYGYTF.

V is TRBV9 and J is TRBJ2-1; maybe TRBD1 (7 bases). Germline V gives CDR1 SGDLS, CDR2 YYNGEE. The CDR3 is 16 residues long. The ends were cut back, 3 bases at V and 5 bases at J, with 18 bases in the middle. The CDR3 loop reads CASSAPLAQGDNEQFF. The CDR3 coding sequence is TGTGCCAGCAGCGCCCCACTAGCTCAGGGGGACAATGAGCAGTTCTTC.

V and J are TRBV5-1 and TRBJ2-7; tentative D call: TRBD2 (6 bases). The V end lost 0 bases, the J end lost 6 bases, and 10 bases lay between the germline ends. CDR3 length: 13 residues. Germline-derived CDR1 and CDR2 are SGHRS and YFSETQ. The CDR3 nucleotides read TGCGCCAGCAGCTTGGTTGGGGGAGGCGAGCAGTACTTC. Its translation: CASSLVGGGEQYF.

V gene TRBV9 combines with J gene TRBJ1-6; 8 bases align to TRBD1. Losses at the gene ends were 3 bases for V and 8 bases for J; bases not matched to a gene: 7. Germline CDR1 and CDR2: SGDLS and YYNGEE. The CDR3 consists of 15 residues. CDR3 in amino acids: CASSARTGFDSPLHF. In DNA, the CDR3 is TGTGCCAGCAGCGCCCGGACAGGGTTTGATTCACCCCTCCACTTT. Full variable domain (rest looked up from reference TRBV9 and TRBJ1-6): DSGVTQTPKHLITATGQRVTLRCSPRSGDLSVYWYQQSLDQGLQFLIQYYNGEERAKGNILERFSAQQFPDLHSELNLSSLELGDSALYFCASSARTGFDSPLHFGNGTRLTVT.